A selection of T cell receptor beta chains follows, all from one sample in a study of shared clonotypes between healthy human individuals. Measured with immunoSEQ multiplex PCR; TCRdb has only the in-frame clones, and not every one. The repertoire holds over a million clones, with less than 99% as singletons. Material: naive CD4+ T cells sorted from blood. Receptors were obtained from a man aged 25-45 years in good health. The CDR3 runs from the conserved cysteine through the conserved F or W. The order of the fields is D gene, J gene, V gene, clone size, CDR3 protein, CDR3 DNA. The D gene is left open where the match is weak. Expanded clones get a size class; other rows say once, few or many, or leave the size out.

D: TRBD1
J: TRBJ1-2
V: TRBV18
size: .
CDR3: CASSPPGQGDYGYTF
DNA: TGTGCCAGCTCACCACCGGGACAGGGGGACTATGGCTACACCTTC

D: .
J: TRBJ2-7
V: TRBV6-4
size: .
CDR3: CASSKTGLPIYEQYF
DNA: TGTGCCAGCAGCAAAACAGGCTTACCTATCTACGAGCAGTACTTC

D: .
J: TRBJ2-5
V: TRBV7-9
size: .
CDR3: CASSPPRQGYQETQYF
DNA: TGTGCCAGCAGCCCCCCGCGCCAGGGGTACCAAGAGACCCAGTACTTC

D: TRBD2
J: TRBJ2-7
V: TRBV5-4
size: .
CDR3: CASSLSSGSYEQYF
DNA: TGTGCCAGCAGCTTGTCTAGCGGGTCCTACGAGCAGTACTTC

D: .
J: TRBJ1-5
V: TRBV5-5
size: .
CDR3: CASSSGLVNQPQHF
DNA: TGTGCCAGCAGCTCTGGGTTGGTCAATCAGCCCCAGCATTTT

D: .
J: TRBJ1-5
V: TRBV4-1
size: .
CDR3: CASSQIGGTPNQPQHF
DNA: TGCGCCAGCAGCCAAATAGGGGGTACCCCGAATCAGCCCCAGCATTTT

D: TRBD2
J: TRBJ2-1
V: TRBV5-6
size: .
CDR3: CASSPGGPSSYNEQFF
DNA: TGTGCCAGCAGCCCGGGGGGACCTAGCTCGTACAATGAGCAGTTCTTC

D: .
J: TRBJ2-7
V: TRBV6-5
size: .
CDR3: CASSYSRILNEQYF
DNA: TGTGCCAGCAGTTACTCCCGCATCCTGAACGAGCAGTACTTC

D: .
J: TRBJ2-5
V: TRBV10-3
size: .
CDR3: CAISESGPQATQYF
DNA: TGTGCCATCAGTGAGTCGGGCCCACAAGCGACCCAGTACTTC

D: .
J: TRBJ2-7
V: TRBV6-1
size: .
CDR3: CASSDPGQRTYEQYF
DNA: TGTGCCAGCAGTGATCCCGGACAGCGGACCTACGAGCAGTACTTC

D: TRBD2
J: TRBJ2-2
V: TRBV9
size: .
CDR3: CASSEGSGRHGELFF
DNA: TGTGCCAGCAGCGAGGGGAGCGGGAGACACGGGGAGCTGTTTTTT

D: TRBD2
J: TRBJ2-7
V: TRBV28
size: .
CDR3: CASSTPGTTVYEQYF
DNA: TGTGCCAGCAGTACCCCCGGGACTACGGTTTACGAGCAGTACTTC

D: .
J: TRBJ1-1
V: TRBV20-1
size: .
CDR3: CSAPIGPEAFF
DNA: TGCAGTGCCCCGATCGGGCCTGAAGCTTTCTTT

D: TRBD1
J: TRBJ1-5
V: TRBV6-1
size: .
CDR3: CASSEVSTGFSNQPQHF
DNA: TGTGCCAGCAGTGAAGTATCGACAGGGTTTAGCAATCAGCCCCAGCATTTT

D: .
J: TRBJ2-4
V: TRBV4-1
size: .
CDR3: CASSLVLVAKNIQYF
DNA: TGCGCCAGCAGCCTTGTACTAGTAGCCAAAAACATTCAGTACTTC

D: .
J: TRBJ2-7
V: TRBV6-6
size: .
CDR3: CASSYGGSYEQYF
DNA: TGTGCCAGCAGTTACGGGGGCTCCTACGAGCAGTACTTC

D: .
J: TRBJ2-5
V: TRBV5-4
size: .
CDR3: CASSLGLPQETQYF
DNA: TGTGCCAGCAGCTTGGGGCTACCCCAAGAGACCCAGTACTTC

D: .
J: TRBJ2-7
V: TRBV27
size: .
CDR3: CASSLVGRTNSYEQYF
DNA: TGTGCCAGCAGTTTGGTCGGGCGGACAAACTCCTACGAGCAGTACTTC

D: .
J: TRBJ2-4
V: TRBV27
size: .
CDR3: CASSLPGELKLAKNIQYF
DNA: TGTGCCAGCAGTTTGCCCGGTGAGCTGAAACTAGCCAAAAACATTCAGTACTTC

D: TRBD2
J: TRBJ2-3
V: TRBV11-2
size: .
CDR3: CASSLVGAGGTDTQYF
DNA: TGTGCCAGCAGCTTAGTGGGAGCGGGAGGCACAGATACGCAGTATTTT

D: TRBD1
J: TRBJ1-2
V: TRBV29-1
size: .
CDR3: CSTGDRVNGYTF
DNA: TGCAGCACCGGGGACAGGGTAAACGGCTACACCTTC

D: .
J: TRBJ2-3
V: TRBV6-5
size: .
CDR3: CASSYSRGGTDTQYF
DNA: TGTGCCAGCAGTTACTCCAGGGGGGGCACAGATACGCAGTATTTT

D: .
J: TRBJ1-1
V: TRBV12-2
size: .
CDR3: CASRQGQNTEAFF
DNA: TGTGCAAGTCGCCAAGGACAGAACACTGAAGCTTTCTTT

D: TRBD1
J: TRBJ2-1
V: TRBV11-1
size: .
CDR3: CASSLELLQGQEQFF
DNA: TGTGCCAGCAGCTTAGAACTTCTCCAGGGACAGGAGCAGTTCTTC

D: TRBD2
J: TRBJ2-1
V: TRBV7-3
size: .
CDR3: CASSLIDGEGPSSYNEQFF
DNA: TGTGCCAGCAGCTTAATCGATGGGGAGGGACCTAGCTCCTACAATGAGCAGTTCTTC

D: .
J: TRBJ2-5
V: TRBV28
size: .
CDR3: CASALGGGVKTQYF
DNA: TGTGCCAGCGCCCTTGGAGGGGGCGTAAAGACCCAGTACTTC

D: TRBD2
J: TRBJ2-5
V: TRBV7-9
size: .
CDR3: CASSPRGLAGQETQYF
DNA: TGTGCCAGCAGCCCTAGGGGACTAGCGGGTCAAGAGACCCAGTACTTC

D: .
J: TRBJ2-3
V: TRBV20-1
size: .
CDR3: CSASTPGDQYF
DNA: TGCAGTGCTTCAACCCCCGGGGATCAGTATTTT

D: .
J: TRBJ2-7
V: TRBV4-3
size: .
CDR3: CASSQEVEVGDYEQYF
DNA: TGCGCCAGCAGCCAAGAGGTGGAGGTCGGGGACTACGAGCAGTACTTC

D: .
J: TRBJ2-3
V: TRBV5-1
size: .
CDR3: CASSLVDFDTQYF
DNA: TGCGCCAGCAGCTTGGTCGACTTCGATACGCAGTATTTT

D: TRBD2
J: TRBJ2-7
V: TRBV5-1
size: .
CDR3: CASSLLAGIYEQYF
DNA: TGCGCCAGCAGCTTGCTAGCGGGAATCTACGAGCAGTACTTC

D: .
J: TRBJ2-7
V: TRBV15
size: .
CDR3: CATSNRVGEQYF
DNA: TGTGCCACCAGCAACCGAGTCGGCGAGCAGTACTTC

D: .
J: TRBJ2-1
V: TRBV29-1
size: .
CDR3: CSASHLFF
DNA: TGCAGCGCTTCTCATCTGTTCTTC

D: .
J: TRBJ2-2
V: TRBV4-3
size: .
CDR3: CASSQEISMPRGELFF
DNA: TGCGCCAGCAGCCAAGAAATTTCTATGCCTCGAGGGGAGCTGTTTTTT

D: TRBD1
J: TRBJ1-5
V: TRBV28
size: .
CDR3: CASSNRGLDQPQHF
DNA: TGTGCCAGCAGTAACAGGGGGCTGGATCAGCCCCAGCATTTT

D: TRBD1
J: TRBJ2-7
V: TRBV7-2
size: .
CDR3: CASSLHGQGFFQYF
DNA: TGTGCCAGCAGCCTCCATGGACAGGGGTTTTTTCAGTACTTC

D: .
J: TRBJ2-7
V: TRBV10-3
size: .
CDR3: CAISDGDFRQYF
DNA: TGTGCCATCAGTGATGGGGACTTTAGGCAGTACTTC

D: .
J: TRBJ1-2
V: TRBV15
size: .
CDR3: CATSRDRANYGYTF
DNA: TGTGCCACCAGCAGAGACAGGGCAAACTATGGCTACACCTTC

D: .
J: TRBJ1-3
V: TRBV15
size: .
CDR3: CATSLERGRDSGNTIYF
DNA: TGTGCCACCAGCCTAGAACGTGGCCGCGACTCTGGAAACACCATATATTTT

D: TRBD1
J: TRBJ1-5
V: TRBV10-3
size: .
CDR3: CAISKRQGASQPQHF
DNA: TGTGCCATCAGTAAAAGACAGGGGGCCAGTCAGCCCCAGCATTTT

D: TRBD2
J: TRBJ2-3
V: TRBV7-8
size: .
CDR3: CASSPLVGEGYTDTQYF
DNA: TGTGCCAGCAGCCCACTTGTGGGGGAGGGCTACACAGATACGCAGTATTTT

D: TRBD2
J: TRBJ2-1
V: TRBV7-2
size: .
CDR3: CASSLEISGTEQFF
DNA: TGTGCCAGCAGCTTAGAGATTAGCGGGACTGAGCAGTTCTTC

D: .
J: TRBJ2-3
V: TRBV10-3
size: .
CDR3: CASRFTDTQYF
DNA: TGTGCCAGTCGCTTCACAGATACGCAGTATTTT

D: .
J: TRBJ2-5
V: TRBV30
size: .
CDR3: CAWTNRRDGTQYF
DNA: TGTGCCTGGACTAACCGGAGGGACGGGACCCAGTACTTC

D: .
J: TRBJ2-1
V: TRBV5-5
size: .
CDR3: CASSSRSNEQFF
DNA: TGTGCCAGCAGCTCTAGGTCGAATGAGCAGTTCTTC

D: .
J: TRBJ2-7
V: TRBV6-5
size: .
CDR3: CASRGPYHEQYF
DNA: TGTGCCAGCAGAGGGCCTTACCACGAGCAGTACTTC

D: TRBD2
J: TRBJ2-3
V: TRBV9
size: .
CDR3: CASSASGGGTDTQYF
DNA: TGTGCCAGCAGCGCCAGCGGGGGAGGCACAGATACGCAGTATTTT

D: .
J: TRBJ1-1
V: TRBV9
size: .
CDR3: CASSVDPGITEAFF
DNA: TGTGCCAGCAGCGTAGACCCGGGGATAACTGAAGCTTTCTTT

D: TRBD1
J: TRBJ2-5
V: TRBV7-9
size: .
CDR3: CASSPGQGAMLETQYF
DNA: TGTGCCAGCAGCCCCGGACAGGGGGCGATGCTCGAGACCCAGTACTTC

D: .
J: TRBJ1-1
V: TRBV6-5
size: .
CDR3: CASSYSTPQNTEAFF
DNA: TGTGCCAGCAGTTACTCGACGCCCCAAAACACTGAAGCTTTCTTT

D: .
J: TRBJ2-3
V: TRBV7-3
size: .
CDR3: CASSRSSTDTQYF
DNA: TGTGCCAGCAGCCGATCTAGCACAGATACGCAGTATTTT

D: TRBD2
J: TRBJ2-3
V: TRBV5-1
size: .
CDR3: CASSLMSGASTDTQYF
DNA: TGCGCCAGCAGCTTGATGAGCGGGGCTAGCACAGATACGCAGTATTTT

D: .
J: TRBJ2-3
V: TRBV11-3
size: .
CDR3: CASSTTGSADTQYF
DNA: TGTGCCAGCAGCACAACAGGGTCGGCAGATACGCAGTATTTT

D: TRBD2
J: TRBJ2-7
V: TRBV7-3
size: once
CDR3: CASSKTSGGSYEQYF
DNA: TGTGCCAGCAGTAAGACTAGCGGGGGATCCTACGAGCAGTACTTC

D: .
J: TRBJ2-5
V: TRBV12-5
size: .
CDR3: CASGLVGGETQYF
DNA: TGTGCTAGTGGTTTGGTTGGGGGAGAGACCCAGTACTTC